The T cell receptor (beta chain) described here comes from a study of blood T cell repertoires in COVID-19. Study in general: T cells, B-cell-depleted T cells, or PBMCs provided the cDNA or gDNA that served as material.

All enrollees were about 18 to 90 years old and from fewer than 30 US areas. Cohorts were based on clinical histories the participants reported. Repertoires were generated with immunoSEQ multiplex PCR, while TCRdb's copy carries only in-frame clones and drops some. Of a few hundred thousand clones listed, approximately 84% are singletons. Material for sequencing was PBMCs or T cells enriched from blood (not recorded which). The sequence came from a woman in her 50s who had been exposed to COVID-19.

CDR3 sequence (DNA): TGCAGCGTTGATCTAACAGGGGAGGAAGCTTTCTTT. Encoded protein: CSVDLTGEEAFF. V gene TRBV29-1 combines with J gene TRBJ1-1, with TRBD1 identical over 7 bases. Germline V gene sequence: CDR1 SQVTM, CDR2 ANQGSEA. CDR3 length: 12 residues. V trimming: 3 bases; J trimming: 8 bases; junction bases outside the gene matches: 6.